Sequencing of this T cell receptor beta chain was carried out in a study of blood T cell repertoires in COVID-19. Study-wide background: PBMCs, B-cell-depleted T cells, or T cells provided the cDNA or gDNA that made up the material.

CDR1 and CDR2 (germline): MDHEN, SYDVKM. This CDR3 has 16 amino acids. Trimming removed 8 bases at V and 2 bases at J, with 19 bases between. How the authors handled the data: Counts of nucleated cells, estimated from reference gene primer amplification, were obtained. The data were produced by immunoSEQ multiplex PCR, yet TCRdb's version contains in-frame clones alone and is incomplete. V and J calls and clone size come straight from that table; D and trimming were deduced from the DNA. The sample lists around 240,000 clones, about 90% seen once, with 1% to 1.5% in the top ten. This clone is a singleton in its sample. This study enrolled people aged roughly 18 to 89 from about two dozen US geographic areas.

The chain couples TRBV28 to TRBJ1-5; the D gene is possibly TRBD1 (5 bases). Sequenced input: PBMCs or T cells enriched from blood (not recorded which). The TCR comes from a human donor in a cohort exposed to, infected with or recovered from COVID-19 (not recorded which). The donor label of this sample is uncertain. The CDR3 loop is CASGLGTGSGNQPQHF. CDR3 DNA: TGTGCCAGCGGCTTGGGGACTGGCAGTGGCAATCAGCCCCAGCATTTT. Full variable domain (missing parts from reference TRBV28 and TRBJ1-5): DVKVTQSSRYLVKRTGEKVFLECVQDMDHENMFWYRQDPGLGLRLIYFSYDVKMKEKGDIPEGYSVSREKKERFSLILESASTNQTSMYLCASGLGTGSGNQPQHFGDGTRLSIL.